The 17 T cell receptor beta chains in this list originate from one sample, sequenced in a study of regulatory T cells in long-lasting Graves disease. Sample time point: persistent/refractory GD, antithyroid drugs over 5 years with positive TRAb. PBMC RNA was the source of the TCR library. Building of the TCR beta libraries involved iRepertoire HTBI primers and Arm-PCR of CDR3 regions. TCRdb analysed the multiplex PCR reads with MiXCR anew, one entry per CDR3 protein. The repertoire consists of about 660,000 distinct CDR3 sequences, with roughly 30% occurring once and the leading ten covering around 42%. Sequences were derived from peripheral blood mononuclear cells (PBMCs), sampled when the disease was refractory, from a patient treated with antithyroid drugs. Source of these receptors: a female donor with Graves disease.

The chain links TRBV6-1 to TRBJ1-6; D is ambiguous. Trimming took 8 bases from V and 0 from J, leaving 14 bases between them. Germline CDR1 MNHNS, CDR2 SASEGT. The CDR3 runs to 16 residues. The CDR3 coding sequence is TGTGCCAGCCGAATAGTCCGGAGCTCCTATAATTCACCCCTCCACTTT. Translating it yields CASRIVRSSYNSPLHF.

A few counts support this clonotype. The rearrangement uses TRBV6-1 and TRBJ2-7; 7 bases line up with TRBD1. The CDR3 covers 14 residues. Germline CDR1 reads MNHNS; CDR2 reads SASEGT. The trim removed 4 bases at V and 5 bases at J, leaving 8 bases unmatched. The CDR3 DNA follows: TGTGCCAGCAGTGCCCGACAGGGAGACGACGAGCAGTACTTC. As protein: CASSARQGDDEQYF.

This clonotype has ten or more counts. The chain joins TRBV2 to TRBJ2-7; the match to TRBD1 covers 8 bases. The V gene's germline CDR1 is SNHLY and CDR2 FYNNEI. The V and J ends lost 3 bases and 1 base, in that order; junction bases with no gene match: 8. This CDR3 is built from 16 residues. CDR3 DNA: TGTGCCAGCAGTGACCTTGGGACAGGCCTTTCCTACGAGCAGTACTTC. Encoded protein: CASSDLGTGLSYEQYF.

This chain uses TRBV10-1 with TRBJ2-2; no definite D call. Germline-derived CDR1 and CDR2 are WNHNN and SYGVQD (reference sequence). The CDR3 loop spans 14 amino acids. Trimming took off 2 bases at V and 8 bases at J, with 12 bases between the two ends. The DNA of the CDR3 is TGCGCCAGCAGTGAGCAGGTCCCTTCGGGGGAGCTGTTTTTT. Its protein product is CASSEQVPSGELFF.

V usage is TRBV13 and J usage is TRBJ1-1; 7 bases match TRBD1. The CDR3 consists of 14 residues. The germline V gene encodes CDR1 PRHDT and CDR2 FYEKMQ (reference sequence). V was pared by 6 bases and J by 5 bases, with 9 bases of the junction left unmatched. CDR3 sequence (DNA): TGTGCCAGCAGATTCAGGGGACAGCGGACTGAAGCTTTCTTT. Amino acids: CASRFRGQRTEAFF.

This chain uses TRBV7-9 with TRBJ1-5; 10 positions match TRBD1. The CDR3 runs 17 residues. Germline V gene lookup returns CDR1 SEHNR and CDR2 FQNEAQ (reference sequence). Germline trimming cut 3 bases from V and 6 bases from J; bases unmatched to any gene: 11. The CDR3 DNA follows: TGTGCCAGCAGCTTTAACGGCGGACAGGGGGAGGGTCAGCCCCAGCATTTT. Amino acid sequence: CASSFNGGQGEGQPQHF. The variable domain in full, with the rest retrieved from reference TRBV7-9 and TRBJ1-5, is DTGVSQNPRHKITKRGQNVTFRCDPISEHNRLYWYRQTLGQGPEFLTYFQNEAQLEKSRLLSDRFSAERPKGSFSTLEIQRTEQGDSAMYLCASSFNGGQGEGQPQHFGDGTRLSIL.

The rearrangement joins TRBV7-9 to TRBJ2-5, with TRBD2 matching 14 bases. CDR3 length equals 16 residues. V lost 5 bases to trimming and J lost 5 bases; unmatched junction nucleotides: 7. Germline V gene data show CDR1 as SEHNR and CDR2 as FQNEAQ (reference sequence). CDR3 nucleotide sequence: TGTGCCAGCAGCGTCGGGACTAGCGGGAGTTGGGAGACCCAGTACTTC. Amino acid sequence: CASSVGTSGSWETQYF.

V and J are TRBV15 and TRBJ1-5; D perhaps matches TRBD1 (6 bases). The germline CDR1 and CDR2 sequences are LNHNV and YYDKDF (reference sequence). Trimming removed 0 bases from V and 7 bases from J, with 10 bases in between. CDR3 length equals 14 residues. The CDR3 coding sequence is TGTGCCACCAGCAGAGAGTCAGGGGAACAGCCCCAGCATTTT. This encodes CATSRESGEQPQHF.

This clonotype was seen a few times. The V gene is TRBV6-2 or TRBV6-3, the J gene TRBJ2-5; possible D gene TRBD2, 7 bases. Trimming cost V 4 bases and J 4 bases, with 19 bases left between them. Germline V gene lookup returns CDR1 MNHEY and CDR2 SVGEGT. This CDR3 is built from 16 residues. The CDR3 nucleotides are TGTGCCAGCAGTTTGGGGGGGCCGGGGACTGGAGAGACCCAGTACTTC. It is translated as CASSLGGPGTGETQYF.

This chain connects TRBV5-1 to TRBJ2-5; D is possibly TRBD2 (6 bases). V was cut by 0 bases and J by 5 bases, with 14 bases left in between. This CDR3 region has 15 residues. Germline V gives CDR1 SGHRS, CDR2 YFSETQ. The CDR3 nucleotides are TGCGCCAGCAGCTTGGCCGGGAGAAGAGAGGAGACCCAGTACTTC. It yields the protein CASSLAGRREETQYF.

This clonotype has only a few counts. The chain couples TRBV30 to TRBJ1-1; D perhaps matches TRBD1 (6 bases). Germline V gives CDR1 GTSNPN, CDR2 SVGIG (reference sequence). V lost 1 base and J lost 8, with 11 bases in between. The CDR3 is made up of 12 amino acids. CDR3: CAWSESRGEAFF. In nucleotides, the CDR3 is TGTGCCTGGAGTGAGAGCAGGGGCGAAGCTTTCTTT. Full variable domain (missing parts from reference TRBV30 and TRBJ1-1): SQTIHQWPATLVQPVGSPLSLECTVEGTSNPNLYWYRQAAGRGLQLLFYSVGIGQISSEVPQNLSASRPQDRQFILSSKKLLLSDSGFYLCAWSESRGEAFFGQGTRLTVV.

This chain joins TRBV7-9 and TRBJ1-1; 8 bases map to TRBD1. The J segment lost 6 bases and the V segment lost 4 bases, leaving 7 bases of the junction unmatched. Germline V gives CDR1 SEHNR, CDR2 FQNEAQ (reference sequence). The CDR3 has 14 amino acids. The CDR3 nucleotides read TGTGCCAGCAGCTCTCGGACAGGGATCGCTGAAGCTTTCTTT. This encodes CASSSRTGIAEAFF.

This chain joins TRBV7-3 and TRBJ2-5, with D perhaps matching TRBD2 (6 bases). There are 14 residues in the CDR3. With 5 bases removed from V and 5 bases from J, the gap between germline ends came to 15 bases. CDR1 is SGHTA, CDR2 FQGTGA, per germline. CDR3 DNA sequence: TGTGCCAGCAGCCCAGACCGGGACTTCGAGACCCAGTACTTC. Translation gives CASSPDRDFETQYF.

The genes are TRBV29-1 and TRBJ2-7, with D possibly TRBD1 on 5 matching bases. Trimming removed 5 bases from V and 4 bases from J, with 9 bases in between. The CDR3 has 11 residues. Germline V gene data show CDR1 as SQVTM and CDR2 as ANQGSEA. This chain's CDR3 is CSVLGAYEQYF. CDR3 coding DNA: TGCAGCGTTTTAGGGGCGTACGAGCAGTACTTC.

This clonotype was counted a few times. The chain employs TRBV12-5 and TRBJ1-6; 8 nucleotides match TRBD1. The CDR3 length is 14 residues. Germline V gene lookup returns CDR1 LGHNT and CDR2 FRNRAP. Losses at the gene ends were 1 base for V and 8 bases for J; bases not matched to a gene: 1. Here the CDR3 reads CASGLGTGYSPLHF. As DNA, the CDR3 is TGTGCTAGTGGTTTGGGGACAGGGTATTCACCCCTCCACTTT.

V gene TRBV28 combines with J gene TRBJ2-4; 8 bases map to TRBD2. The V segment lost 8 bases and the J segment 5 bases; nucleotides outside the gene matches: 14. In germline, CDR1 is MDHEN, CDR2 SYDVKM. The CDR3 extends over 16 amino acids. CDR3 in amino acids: CASETGGAGEQNIQYF. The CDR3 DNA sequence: TGTGCCAGCGAAACGGGTGGAGCGGGAGAACAAAACATTCAGTACTTC.

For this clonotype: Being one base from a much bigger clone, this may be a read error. The CDR3 region is CASRIQVNTEALF. Written as DNA, the CDR3 is TGTGCCAGCAGAATCCAGGTGAACACTGAAGCTTTGTTT. The chain joins TRBV12-3 or TRBV12-4 to TRBJ1-1; no reliable D call. CDR3 length: 13 amino acids.